This T cell receptor beta chain stems from a study of blood T cells in healthy people across ages. The CDR3 is 14 amino acids. Trimming took 5 bases from V and 1 from J, leaving 11 bases between them. The study's findings and limits: No one knew whether donors had CMV, which possibly confounded expanded clonotype changes.

As concerns this clonotype: The antigen is unknown.

Through a sample-barcoded 5' primer and a J-beta primer mix, a second PCR was run for roughly 7 to 11 cycles. TCRdb re-derived calls from the 5' RACE reads in MiXCR, one entry per CDR3 protein. The table shows about 760,000 distinct CDR3 sequences, with approximately 25% occurring only once. These records were also assigned to another study, of T cells of mothers and their children. According to that study: Reads obtained per mother exceeded 8.5 million TCR beta CDR3 reads, with about 3 million obtained per child. The study found slightly higher but non-significant overlap in related versus unrelated mother-child pairs.

The specimen sequenced was blood. This receptor was obtained from a boy younger than 18 in good health. The rearrangement joins TRBV12-3 or TRBV12-4 to TRBJ1-1, with D possibly TRBD1 on 6 matching bases. For the CDR3, the DNA is TGTGCCAGCAGTCGGGACACCCCGAACACTGAAGCTTTCTTT. Residues: CASSRDTPNTEAFF.